A selection of T cell receptor beta chains follows, all from one sample in a study of blood T cell repertoires in COVID-19. The table came from immunoSEQ multiplex PCR; TCRdb's copy has only in-frame clones and leaves some out. The table includes 50,000 or so clones, about 89% detected once. The sequencing input was peripheral blood. Source of these receptors: a human donor in a cohort sampled during active COVID-19. CDR3s include the opening cysteine and the closing phenylalanine or tryptophan. Fields, in order: V gene, D gene, clone size, J gene, CDR3 protein, CDR3 DNA. D genes are given only for firm matches. The listing skips clone size in some rows; elsewhere it reads once, few, many or a size class.

>TRBV7-9|NA|NA|TRBJ1-5
CASSSDKGDQPQHF
TGTGCCAGCAGCTCGGATAAGGGGGATCAGCCCCAGCATTTT
>TRBV19|TRBD1|once|TRBJ2-7
CASSIRQGAAEQYF
TGTGCCAGTAGTATTAGACAGGGGGCGGCTGAGCAGTACTTC
>TRBV24-1|NA|NA|TRBJ1-4
CATSPDQDRRGSTNEKLFF
TGTGCCACCAGCCCCGATCAAGACCGAAGGGGTAGTACTAATGAAAAACTGTTTTTT
>TRBV7-3|NA|NA|TRBJ2-2
CASSTGGPNTGELFF
TGTGCCAGCAGCACCGGGGGGCCCAACACCGGGGAGCTGTTTTTT
>TRBV5-1|NA|NA|TRBJ2-1
CASSNSANNEQFF
TGCGCCAGCAGCAATAGCGCGAACAATGAGCAGTTCTTC
>TRBV27|TRBD1|NA|TRBJ1-6
CASRPDRGNSPLHF
TGTGCCAGCAGACCGGACAGGGGTAATTCACCCCTCCACTTT
>TRBV2|NA|once|TRBJ2-3
CASSEVGGGLSTDTQYF
TGTGCCAGCAGTGAAGTAGGCGGGGGCCTCAGCACAGATACGCAGTATTTT
>TRBV29-1|TRBD1|once|TRBJ1-5
CSVDEGANQPQHF
TGCAGCGTTGATGAGGGGGCGAATCAGCCCCAGCATTTT
>TRBV4-1|NA|NA|TRBJ1-2
CASSQDSDRYGYTF
TGCGCCAGCAGCCAGGACTCGGACCGCTATGGCTACACCTTC
>TRBV12-1|NA|NA|TRBJ1-2
CASSPKTSETAKIGYTF
TGTGCCAGCAGCCCGAAAACCAGCGAGACAGCTAAAATTGGCTACACCTTC
>TRBV6-1|NA|NA|TRBJ2-1
CASSEAAGAYNEQFF
TGTGCCAGCAGTGAAGCGGCAGGGGCCTACAATGAGCAGTTCTTC
>TRBV30|NA|NA|TRBJ1-5
CAWSPLLSNQPQHF
TGTGCCTGGAGTCCCCTTTTGAGCAATCAGCCCCAGCATTTT
>TRBV4-1|NA|NA|TRBJ2-2
CASSQVANTGELFF
TGCGCCAGCAGCCAAGTAGCGAACACCGGGGAGCTGTTTTTT
>TRBV19|NA|NA|TRBJ1-1
CASSPSRRLNTEAFF
TGTGCCAGTAGCCCATCGAGGCGTTTGAACACTGAAGCTTTCTTT
>TRBV2|NA|medium-sized|TRBJ1-2
CASSEELGWKGSGYTF
TGTGCCAGCAGTGAAGAGCTAGGGTGGAAAGGGAGTGGCTACACCTTC
>TRBV7-9|NA|once|TRBJ1-1
CASSLAVGAGNTEAFF
TGTGCCAGCAGCTTAGCGGTGGGGGCGGGGAACACTGAAGCTTTCTTT
>TRBV2|TRBD1|NA|TRBJ2-5
CASSSRGTGETQYF
TGTGCCAGCAGTTCCAGGGGGACGGGGGAGACCCAGTACTTC
>TRBV18|NA|NA|TRBJ2-3
CASTHEASVPNTQYF
TGTGCCAGTACACACGAGGCTAGCGTGCCGAATACGCAGTATTTT
>TRBV4-1|NA|NA|TRBJ2-1
CASSRSGIPINEQFF
TGCGCCAGCAGCCGTTCCGGGATTCCGATCAATGAGCAGTTCTTC
>TRBV19|TRBD1|NA|TRBJ2-7
CASSLDRVGYEQYF
TGTGCCAGTAGTCTCGACAGGGTAGGCTACGAGCAGTACTTC
>TRBV9|NA|NA|TRBJ2-1
CASSAAGNEQFF
TGTGCCAGCAGCGCCGCCGGGAATGAGCAGTTCTTC
>TRBV11-2|TRBD2|NA|TRBJ2-3
CASSLGTSGEGDTQYF
TGTGCCAGCAGCTTAGGGACTAGCGGGGAGGGAGATACGCAGTATTTT
>TRBV28|NA|NA|TRBJ1-1
CASSPQGRVAEAFF
TGTGCCAGCAGTCCACAGGGTAGGGTGGCTGAAGCTTTCTTT
>TRBV7-9|TRBD2|few|TRBJ2-5
CASSSATSGGETQYF
TGTGCCAGCAGCTCTGCGACTAGCGGGGGAGAGACCCAGTACTTC
>TRBV24-1|TRBD1|NA|TRBJ1-4
CATSGHTGGGEKLFF
TGTGCCACCAGTGGCCACACAGGGGGCGGTGAAAAACTGTTTTTT
>TRBV5-1|TRBD2|NA|TRBJ2-3
CASSSSGGTDTQYF
TGCGCCAGCAGCTCTAGCGGGGGCACAGATACGCAGTATTTT
>TRBV7-9|TRBD2|NA|TRBJ2-4
CASSRWGTSGSKTKNIQYF
TGTGCCAGCAGTCGATGGGGGACTAGCGGGAGTAAGACCAAAAACATTCAGTACTTC
>TRBV7-9|NA|NA|TRBJ1-4
CASRHPGANEKLFF
TGTGCCAGCAGACACCCTGGGGCGAATGAAAAACTGTTTTTT
>TRBV5-1|NA|NA|TRBJ1-5
CASSPERNQPQHF
TGCGCCAGCAGCCCGGAGCGCAATCAGCCCCAGCATTTT
>TRBV3-1/TRBV3-2|TRBD2|NA|TRBJ2-3
CASSQRVAGVSSTDTQYF
TGTGCCAGCAGCCAACGGGTAGCGGGGGTTTCTAGCACAGATACGCAGTATTTT
>TRBV9|TRBD1|NA|TRBJ1-4
CASSEGDRGREKLFF
TGTGCCAGCAGCGAGGGGGACAGGGGTAGAGAAAAACTGTTTTTT
>TRBV2|NA|once|TRBJ2-7
CVSGMGAGAYEQYF
TGTGTCAGCGGCATGGGGGCGGGGGCCTACGAGCAGTACTTC
>TRBV24-1|NA|NA|TRBJ2-3
CATSDSSSDTQYF
TGTGCCACCAGTGATTCCTCTTCAGATACGCAGTATTTT
>TRBV19|NA|once|TRBJ1-5
CASSIRGTNQPQHF
TGTGCCAGTAGTATTAGGGGAACCAATCAGCCCCAGCATTTT
>TRBV7-9|NA|NA|TRBJ2-5
CASSLIGGYQETQYF
TGTGCCAGCAGCCTCATTGGGGGGTACCAAGAGACCCAGTACTTC
>TRBV4-3|NA|once|TRBJ1-1
CASSQEWGVEAFF
TGCGCCAGCAGCCAAGAGTGGGGGGTTGAAGCTTTCTTT
>TRBV19|TRBD1|NA|TRBJ1-1
CASSTRQGMRNTEAFF
TGTGCCAGTAGTACCCGACAGGGGATGCGAAACACTGAAGCTTTCTTT
>TRBV19|NA|NA|TRBJ2-1
CASKSGSSYNEQFF
TGTGCCAGTAAGAGCGGAAGCTCCTACAATGAGCAGTTCTTC
>TRBV6-6|TRBD1|NA|TRBJ1-4
CATSRGQGPVGEKLFF
TGTGCCACCAGCCGGGGACAGGGGCCTGTCGGAGAAAAACTGTTTTTT
>TRBV9|TRBD1|NA|TRBJ1-1
CASRPDRMNTEAFF
TGTGCCAGCAGGCCGGACAGGATGAACACTGAAGCTTTCTTT
>TRBV13|NA|NA|TRBJ1-4
CASSLRAANEKLFF
TGTGCCAGCAGCTTACGCGCCGCTAATGAAAAACTGTTTTTT
>TRBV4-3|TRBD1|NA|TRBJ2-3
CASSLLLGQGTDTQYF
TGCGCCAGCAGCCTTCTTCTGGGACAGGGCACGGATACGCAGTATTTT